The sequence of this T cell receptor beta chain was determined in a study of vaccination and CD4 T cells after COVID-19. Treatment described: approximately 11-day PBMC culture with coronavirus spike peptide pools or control peptides (ViraFEST assay). CDR1 and CDR2 (germline): SGHNT, YENEEA. The CDR3 has 13 amino acids. Trimming stripped 5 bases from V and 6 bases from J, with 14 bases between. The assay that was used to sequence DNA from cultured CD4+ T cells was the Oncomine TCR Beta short-read assay. TCRdb called the PCR reads again in MiXCR, with one record for every CDR3 protein. Of approximately 15,000 distinct CDR3 sequences listed, roughly half were seen once; the top ten hold around 14%. This clonotype was seen only once. Its antigen is not known.

This sequence was found in a human donor who had recovered from COVID-19. The source material was CD4+ T cells from blood, cultured in vitro. The chain has TRBV11-3 and TRBJ2-7, with D unclear. CDR3 bases: TGTGCCAGCAGCCGAGACTGGGTAGGCGAGCAGTACTTC. Translated, it gives CASSRDWVGEQYF. Full variable domain (outside the CDR3, taken from reference TRBV11-3 and TRBJ2-7): EAGVVQSPRYKIIEKKQPVAFWCNPISGHNTLYWYLQNLGQGPELLIRYENEEAVDDSQLPKDRFSAERLKGVDSTLKIQPAELGDSAVYLCASSRDWVGEQYFGPGTRLTVT.